A selection of T cell receptor beta chains follows, all from one sample in a study of cytomegalovirus exposure and HLA in healthy donors. Only in-frame clones appear in the TCRdb table, and some are missing; sequencing was by immunoSEQ multiplex PCR. The table lists about 190,000 clones, roughly 74% of them singletons. The sample taken for sequencing was PBMCs. The receptors derive from a woman younger than 45 in good health and CMV-seropositive. Each CDR3 is given with its conserved first and last residue. The D gene is left open where the match is weak. Some rows have no size entry. The others give once, few or many, or a class for an expanded clone.

cdr3_aa,cdr3_nt,d_call,clone_size,v_call,j_call
CASSEYQGLAGTDTQYF,TGCGCCAGCAGTGAATACCAGGGACTAGCGGGGACAGATACGCAGTATTTT,TRBD2,.,TRBV10-1,TRBJ2-3
CASSFIAGRETQYF,TGCGCCAGCAGCTTTATCGCAGGCCGGGAGACCCAGTACTTC,.,.,TRBV5-1,TRBJ2-5
CSVVPGQGPQEQYF,TGCAGCGTTGTGCCCGGACAGGGCCCCCAGGAGCAGTACTTC,TRBD1,.,TRBV29-1,TRBJ2-7
CASSSSGVPGYTF,TGTGCCAGCTCTTCGTCAGGGGTTCCGGGCTACACCTTC,.,.,TRBV18,TRBJ1-2
CASSLQGQGSQETQYF,TGTGCCAGCAGCCTCCAGGGACAGGGAAGCCAAGAGACCCAGTACTTC,TRBD1,few,TRBV7-8,TRBJ2-5
CASTSRRGMNTEAFF,TGTGCCAGCACCTCGAGGCGGGGGATGAACACTGAAGCTTTCTTT,.,.,TRBV6-5,TRBJ1-1
CASKPTGGITEAFF,TGTGCCAGCAAACCGACAGGGGGGATCACTGAAGCTTTCTTT,TRBD1,once,TRBV27,TRBJ1-1
CASSYGARGNTIYF,TGTGCCAGCAGTTACGGGGCCCGAGGAAACACCATATATTTT,.,.,TRBV6-5,TRBJ1-3
CASRAGSQETQYF,TGTGCCAGCAGGGCGGGGAGCCAAGAGACCCAGTACTTC,.,.,TRBV14,TRBJ2-5
CAISYQDLYEQYF,TGTGCCATCTCATATCAGGATCTCTACGAGCAGTACTTC,.,.,TRBV6-1,TRBJ2-7
CASTVGTGADYGYTF,TGTGCCAGCACCGTGGGGACAGGGGCGGACTATGGCTACACCTTC,TRBD1,.,TRBV25-1,TRBJ1-2
CASSFPEGPGLANYGYTF,TGTGCCAGCAGTTTTCCCGAAGGACCAGGACTTGCGAACTATGGCTACACCTTC,.,.,TRBV28,TRBJ1-2
CASSSGGVEQFF,TGTGCCAGCAGTAGCGGCGGGGTTGAGCAGTTCTTC,.,.,TRBV7-8,TRBJ2-1
CASTPPRRSWTDTQYF,TGTGCCAGCACTCCCCCGCGAAGAAGTTGGACAGATACGCAGTATTTT,.,.,TRBV14,TRBJ2-3
CASGRGGQPQHF,TGTGCCAGCGGAAGGGGGGGTCAGCCCCAGCATTTT,.,.,TRBV7-2,TRBJ1-5
CASSVATSGATDTQYF,TGTGCCAGCAGCGTAGCAACTAGCGGGGCAACAGATACGCAGTATTTT,TRBD2,few,TRBV9,TRBJ2-3
CASSYVRGRWETQYF,TGTGCCAGCAGTTACGTCAGGGGGCGCTGGGAGACCCAGTACTTC,TRBD1,once,TRBV6-5,TRBJ2-5
CASSLSLPAPLNTEAFF,TGTGCCAGCAGCCTATCCCTCCCCGCCCCACTGAACACTGAAGCTTTCTTT,.,.,TRBV5-5,TRBJ1-1
CASSKSGAGALYEQYF,TGTGCCAGCAGTAAATCAGGGGCGGGAGCCCTCTACGAGCAGTACTTC,.,.,TRBV25-1,TRBJ2-7
CASSRSGGAGDTQYF,TGTGCCAGCAGCCGTAGCGGGGGGGCGGGAGATACGCAGTATTTT,TRBD2,.,TRBV6-5,TRBJ2-3